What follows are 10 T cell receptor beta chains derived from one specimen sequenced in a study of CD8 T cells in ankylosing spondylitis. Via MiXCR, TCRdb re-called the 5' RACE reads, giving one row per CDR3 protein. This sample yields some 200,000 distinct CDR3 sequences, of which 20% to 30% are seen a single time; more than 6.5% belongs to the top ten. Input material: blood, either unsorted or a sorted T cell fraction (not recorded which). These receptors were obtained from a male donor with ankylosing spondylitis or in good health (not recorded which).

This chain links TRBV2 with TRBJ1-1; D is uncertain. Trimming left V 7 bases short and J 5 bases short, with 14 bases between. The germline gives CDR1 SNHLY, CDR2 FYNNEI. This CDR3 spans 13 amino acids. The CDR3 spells CASTEGRWTEAFF. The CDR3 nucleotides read TGTGCCAGCACCGAGGGCCGGTGGACTGAAGCTTTCTTT.

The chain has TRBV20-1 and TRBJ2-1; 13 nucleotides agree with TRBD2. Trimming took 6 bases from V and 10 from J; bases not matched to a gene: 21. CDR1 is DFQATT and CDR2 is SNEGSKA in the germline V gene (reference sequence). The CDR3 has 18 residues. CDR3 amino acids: CSAIVGTSGTSRITEQFF. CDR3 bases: TGCAGTGCAATAGTAGGGACTAGCGGGACCAGCCGCATTACCGAGCAGTTCTTC.

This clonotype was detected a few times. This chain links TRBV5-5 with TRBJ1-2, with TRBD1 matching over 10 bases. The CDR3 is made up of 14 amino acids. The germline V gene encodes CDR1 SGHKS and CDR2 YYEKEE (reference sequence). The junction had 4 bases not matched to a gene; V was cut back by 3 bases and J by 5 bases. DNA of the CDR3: TGTGCCAGCAGCTCGGGACAGGGGCAATATGGCTACACCTTC. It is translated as CASSSGQGQYGYTF. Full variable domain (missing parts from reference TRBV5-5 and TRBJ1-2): DAGVTQSPTHLIKTRGQQVTLRCSPISGHKSVSWYQQVLGQGPQFIFQYYEKEERGRGNFPDRFSARQFPNYSSELNVNALLLGDSALYLCASSSGQGQYGYTFGSGTRLTVV.

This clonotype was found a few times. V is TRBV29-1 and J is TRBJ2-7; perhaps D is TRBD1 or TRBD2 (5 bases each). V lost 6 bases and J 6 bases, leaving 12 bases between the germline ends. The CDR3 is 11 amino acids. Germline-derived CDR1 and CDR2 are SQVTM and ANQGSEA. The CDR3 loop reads CSVTEGIEQYF. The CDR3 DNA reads TGCAGCGTGACTGAGGGGATCGAGCAGTACTTC.

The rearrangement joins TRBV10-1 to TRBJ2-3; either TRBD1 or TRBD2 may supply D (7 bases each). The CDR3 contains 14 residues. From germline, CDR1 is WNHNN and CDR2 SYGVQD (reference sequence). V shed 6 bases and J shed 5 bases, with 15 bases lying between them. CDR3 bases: TGCGCCAGCAGCTCCCCAGGGGGGGAAGATACGCAGTATTTT. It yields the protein CASSSPGGEDTQYF.

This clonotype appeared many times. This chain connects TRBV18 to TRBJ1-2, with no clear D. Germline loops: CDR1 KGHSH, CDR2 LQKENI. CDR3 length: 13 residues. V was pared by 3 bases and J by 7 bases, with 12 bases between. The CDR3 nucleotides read TGTGCCAGCTCACCCGGTTCTTCGGCTGGCTACACCTTC. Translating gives CASSPGSSAGYTF.

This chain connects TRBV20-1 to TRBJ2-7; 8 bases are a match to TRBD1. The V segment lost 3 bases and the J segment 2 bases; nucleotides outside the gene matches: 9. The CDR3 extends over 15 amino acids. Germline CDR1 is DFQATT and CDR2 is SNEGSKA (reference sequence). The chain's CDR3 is CSASGIWTGTYEQYF. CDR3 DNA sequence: TGCAGTGCTAGTGGGATTTGGACAGGGACCTACGAGCAGTACTTC.

CDR3 protein: CSAPSTGKQETQYF. CDR3 DNA: TGCAGTGCTCCTTCGACAGGGAAACAAGAGACCCAGTACTTC. The chain combines TRBV20-1 with TRBJ2-5; 7 bases line up with TRBD1. Per the germline V gene, CDR1 is DFQATT and CDR2 is SNEGSKA (reference sequence). V shed 5 bases and J 2 bases; nucleotides not matched to a gene: 8. This CDR3 spans 14 amino acids.

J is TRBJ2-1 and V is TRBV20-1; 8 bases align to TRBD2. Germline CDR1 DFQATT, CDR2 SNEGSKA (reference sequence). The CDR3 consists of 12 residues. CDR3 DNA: TGCAGCAGAGCGGGAGTAGAAAATGAGCAGTTCTTC. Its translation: CSRAGVENEQFF.

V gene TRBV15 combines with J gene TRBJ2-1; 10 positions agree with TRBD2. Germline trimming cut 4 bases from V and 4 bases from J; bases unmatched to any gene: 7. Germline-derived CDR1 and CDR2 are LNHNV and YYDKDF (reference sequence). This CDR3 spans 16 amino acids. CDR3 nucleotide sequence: TGTGCCACCAGCACTTGGTTAGCGGGAGGTTACAATGAGCAGTTCTTC. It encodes CATSTWLAGGYNEQFF.